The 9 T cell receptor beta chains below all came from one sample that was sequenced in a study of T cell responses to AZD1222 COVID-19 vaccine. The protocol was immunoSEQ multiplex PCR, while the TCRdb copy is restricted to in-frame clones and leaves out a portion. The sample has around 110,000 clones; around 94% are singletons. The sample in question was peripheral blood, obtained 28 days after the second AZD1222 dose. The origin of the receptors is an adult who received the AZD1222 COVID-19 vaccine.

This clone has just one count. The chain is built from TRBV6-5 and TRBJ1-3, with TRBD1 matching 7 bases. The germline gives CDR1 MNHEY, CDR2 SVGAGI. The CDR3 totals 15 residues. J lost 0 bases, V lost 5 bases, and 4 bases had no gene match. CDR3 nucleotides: TGTGCCAGCAGTAACAGGGGCAACTCTGGAAACACCATATATTTT. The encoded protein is CASSNRGNSGNTIYF.

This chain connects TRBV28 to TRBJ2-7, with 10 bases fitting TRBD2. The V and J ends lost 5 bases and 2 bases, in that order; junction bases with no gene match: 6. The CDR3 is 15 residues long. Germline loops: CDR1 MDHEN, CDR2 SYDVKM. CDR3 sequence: CASSPGLAVPYEQYF. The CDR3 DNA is TGTGCCAGCAGTCCCGGACTAGCGGTCCCCTACGAGCAGTACTTC.

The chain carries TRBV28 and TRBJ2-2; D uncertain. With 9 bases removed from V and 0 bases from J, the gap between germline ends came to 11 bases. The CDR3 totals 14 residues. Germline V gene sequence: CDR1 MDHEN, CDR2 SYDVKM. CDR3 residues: CASLSSANTGELFF. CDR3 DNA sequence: TGTGCCAGTCTTTCTTCCGCGAACACCGGGGAGCTGTTTTTT.

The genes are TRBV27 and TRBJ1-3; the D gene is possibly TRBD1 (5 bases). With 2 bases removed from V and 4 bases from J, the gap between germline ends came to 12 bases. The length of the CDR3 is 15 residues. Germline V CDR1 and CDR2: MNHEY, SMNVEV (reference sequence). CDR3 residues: CASSLRGGSGNTIYF. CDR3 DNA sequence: TGTGCCAGCAGTTTACGGGGGGGGTCAGGAAACACCATATATTTT.

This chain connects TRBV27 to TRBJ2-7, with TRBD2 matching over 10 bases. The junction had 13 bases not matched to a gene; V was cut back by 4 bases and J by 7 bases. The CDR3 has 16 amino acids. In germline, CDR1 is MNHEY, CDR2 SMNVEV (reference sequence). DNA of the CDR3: TGTGCCAGCAGTTCCCCAATTCTAGCGGGAGTGCGTGAGCAGTACTTC. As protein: CASSSPILAGVREQYF.

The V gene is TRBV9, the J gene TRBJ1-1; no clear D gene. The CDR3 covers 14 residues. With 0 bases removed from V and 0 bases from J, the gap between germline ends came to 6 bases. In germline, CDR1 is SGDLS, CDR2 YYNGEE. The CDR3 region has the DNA TGTGCCAGCAGCGTAGGTAGAATGAACACTGAAGCTTTCTTT. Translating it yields CASSVGRMNTEAFF.

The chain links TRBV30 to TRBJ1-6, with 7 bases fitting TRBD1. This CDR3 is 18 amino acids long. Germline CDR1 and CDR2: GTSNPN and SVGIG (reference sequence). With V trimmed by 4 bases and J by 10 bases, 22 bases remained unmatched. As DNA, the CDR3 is TGTGCCTGGACCAGAAAAACTATTCCGGACAGGTTGAGGTCACCCCTCCACTTT. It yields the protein CAWTRKTIPDRLRSPLHF.

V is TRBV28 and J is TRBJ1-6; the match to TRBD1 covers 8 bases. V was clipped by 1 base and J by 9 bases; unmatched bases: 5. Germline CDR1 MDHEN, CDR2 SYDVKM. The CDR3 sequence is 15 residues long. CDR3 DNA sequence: TGTGCCAGCAGTTTATCTGTCAGGGGGCGTTCACCCCTCCACTTT. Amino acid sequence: CASSLSVRGRSPLHF.

This CDR3 reads CASSPSGDREETQYF. In DNA form, the CDR3 reads TGTGCCAGCAGCCCCAGCGGAGACAGGGAGGAGACCCAGTACTTC. The rearrangement joins TRBV3-1 (or the pseudogene TRBV3-2) to TRBJ2-5; 7 nucleotides align to TRBD1. This CDR3 contains 15 residues. V was pared by 4 bases and J by 5 bases, with 10 bases of the junction left unmatched. Germline CDR1 reads LGHDT; CDR2 reads YNNKEL (reference sequence).